This T cell receptor (beta chain) comes out of a study of regulatory T cells in long-lasting Graves disease. V was clipped by 5 bases and J by 11 bases; unmatched bases: 5. Germline CDR1 is SGHAT and CDR2 is FQNNGV. The CDR3 loop spans 12 amino acids. Regarding time point: newly diagnosed GD, antithyroid drugs for less than 3 months. Isolated PBMC RNA provided the starting material for the TCR library. With EDTA tubes as the receptacles, 7 to 9 milliliters of peripheral blood were drawn. In the case of this clonotype: Its antigen is unidentified.

Assembly of TCR beta libraries relied on iRepertoire HTBI primers together with Arm-PCR of CDR3 regions. TCRdb reanalysed the multiplex PCR reads using MiXCR and keeps one entry per CDR3 protein. The sample lists more than 300,000 distinct CDR3 sequences, 15% seen once, with about 24% in the top ten. General study results and limits: Among samples with persistent disease, TRBV28, TRBJ1-2 and TRBJ2-5 were favored.

Sequences were derived from peripheral blood mononuclear cells (PBMCs), sampled at new diagnosis, from a patient treated with antithyroid drugs. The source is a female donor with Graves disease. The rearrangement joins TRBV11-2 to TRBJ2-1; TRBD1 aligns across 8 bases. The CDR3 sequence: CASSGRTGKQFF. CDR3 DNA sequence: TGTGCCAGCAGCGGACGGACAGGGAAGCAGTTCTTC.